The clone carrying this T cell receptor beta chain turned up a few times. The data are from a study of T cells in Graves' hyperthyroidism and ophthalmopathy. CDR3 length: 14 amino acids. Per the germline V gene, CDR1 is SGDLS and CDR2 is YYNGEE. V lost 0 bases to trimming and J lost 7 bases; unmatched junction nucleotides: 7. RNA transcripts yielded amplified TCR beta CDR3 regions. In the first-round RT-PCR of the TCR CDR3, the HTBI primer set was used. Each CDR3 protein gets one entry after TCRdb re-called the multiplex PCR reads with MiXCR. The table records about 400,000 distinct CDR3 sequences, 25% of them present only once. An absence of ophthalmopathy progression within 18 months meant stable Graves' hyperthyroidism. Hyperthyroidism was newly diagnosed in patients aged 18 to 65 (duration under 2 months). Reasons for excluding patients were uncontrolled infection, other autoimmune disease, pregnancy or lactation. The PBMCs were sourced from fresh peripheral blood (more than 8.5 ml).

The receptor was derived from a man aged 45-65 years with Graves' hyperthyroidism. The chain combines TRBV9 with TRBJ2-7, with 7 bases that match TRBD1. Material: blood. The CDR3 protein is CASSVEQGFDEQYF. As DNA, the CDR3 is TGTGCCAGCAGCGTAGAACAGGGGTTCGATGAGCAGTACTTC.